One and the same sample provided the 13 T cell receptor beta chains below, sequenced in a study of naive and memory T cell subsets. Four PCR rounds used nested alpha and beta constant region primers plus the SP2 primer. TCRdb called the 5' RACE reads again in MiXCR, with one record for every CDR3 protein. Here the sample spans 50,000 or so distinct CDR3 sequences, under 8.5% being singletons. An oligonucleotide containing a UMI was ligated to the 3' end of TCR cDNA. The receptors come from a male donor in good health.

This clonotype was recorded at least ten times. The rearrangement joins TRBV6-6 to TRBJ2-2, with a weak D call TRBD1 (5 bases). Germline loops: CDR1 MNHNY, CDR2 SVGAGI (reference sequence). This CDR3 comprises 19 residues. Trimming stripped 6 bases from V and 2 bases from J, with 25 bases between. The CDR3, as DNA: TGTGCCAGCAGCAACCTGCAGGGAAACCCAACACAAAACACCGGGGAGCTGTTTTTT. It is translated as CASSNLQGNPTQNTGELFF.

In its sample, this clonotype was seen many times. The chain combines TRBV11-2 with TRBJ2-7, with TRBD1 identical over 7 bases. The length of the CDR3 is 13 residues. The trim removed 7 bases at V and 2 bases at J, leaving 5 bases unmatched. Germline V gene sequence: CDR1 SGHAT, CDR2 FQNNGV. The CDR3 protein is CASNRDRAYEQYF. The CDR3 DNA follows: TGTGCCAGCAACCGGGACAGAGCCTACGAGCAGTACTTC.

This clonotype occurred a few times. The chain is built from TRBV12-3 or TRBV12-4 and TRBJ2-1; a weak D match, TRBD2 (7 bases). V lost 4 bases, J lost 7 bases, and 20 bases lay in between. This CDR3 has 16 amino acids. The CDR3 DNA sequence: TGTGCCAGCAGTTCCCCCATGGGGGGGCAGTGGAATGAGCAGTTCTTC. It is translated as CASSSPMGGQWNEQFF.

This clonotype was seen many times. The chain uses TRBV18 and TRBJ2-3, with 12 bases matching TRBD2. The CDR3 loop spans 17 amino acids. Per the germline V gene, CDR1 is KGHSH and CDR2 is LQKENI. The V gene end was trimmed by 3 bases and the J gene end by 0 bases; junction bases not matched to a gene: 4. CDR3 sequence reads: CASSPRLAGASTDTQYF. CDR3 in DNA: TGTGCCAGCTCACCCAGACTAGCGGGAGCTAGCACAGATACGCAGTATTTT.

The V call is TRBV7-9, the J call TRBJ1-4, with D uncertain. This CDR3 is 15 amino acids long. Germline CDR1 is SEHNR and CDR2 is FQNEAQ (reference sequence). V was pared by 5 bases and J by 8 bases, with 18 bases between. CDR3 protein: CASSAAGNRIEKLFF. CDR3 DNA sequence: TGTGCCAGCAGCGCAGCTGGGAATAGAATAGAAAAACTGTTTTTT.

This clonotype was counted between two and nine times. V is TRBV29-1 and J is TRBJ2-7, with 10 bases that match TRBD1. There are 14 residues in the CDR3. J was trimmed by 4 bases and V by 3 bases; bases with no gene match: 6. Germline V lookup: CDR1 SQVTM, CDR2 ANQGSEA. CDR3 protein: CSVDPGQGKYEQYF. The CDR3 coding sequence is TGCAGCGTTGATCCGGGACAGGGGAAGTACGAGCAGTACTTC.

The rearrangement joins TRBV11-2 to TRBJ2-7; 9 bases line up with TRBD2. J lost 1 base, V lost 6 bases, and 10 bases had no gene match. This CDR3 is 16 amino acids long. Per the germline V gene, CDR1 is SGHAT and CDR2 is FQNNGV. The CDR3 DNA reads TGTGCCAGCAGTCTCTCCAGTAGCGGGAGTTCCTACGAGCAGTACTTC. It encodes CASSLSSSGSSYEQYF. The whole variable domain, remainder taken from reference TRBV11-2 and TRBJ2-7, is EAGVAQSPRYKIIEKRQSVAFWCNPISGHATLYWYQQILGQGPKLLIQFQNNGVVDDSQLPKDRFSAERLKGVDSTLKIQPAKLEDSAVYLCASSLSSSGSSYEQYFGPGTRLTVT.

By sample share, this clonotype is medium-sized. The gene calls are TRBV4-2 and TRBJ2-7; D uncertain. The CDR3 covers 14 residues. The ends were cut back, 5 bases at V and 10 bases at J, with 21 bases in the middle. CDR1 LGHNA and CDR2 YNFKEQ come from the germline V gene. CDR3 nucleotides: TGTGCCAGCAGCTACCGTATGGGCGAGGATGGCCAGTACTTC. It translates to CASSYRMGEDGQYF.

This clonotype appeared many times. The chain is built from TRBV6-1 and TRBJ2-7; D perhaps matches TRBD2 (5 bases). This CDR3 region has 15 residues. Trimming pared 2 bases from V and 2 bases from J, leaving 13 bases between. Germline lookup yields CDR1 MNHNS and CDR2 SASEGT. The CDR3 is CASSEYGGRTYEQYF. The DNA of the CDR3 is TGTGCCAGCAGTGAATATGGCGGGCGCACCTACGAGCAGTACTTC.

This clonotype was counted many times. The chain joins TRBV28 to TRBJ2-7, with D possibly being TRBD1 (7 bases). With 4 bases removed from V and 5 bases from J, the gap between germline ends came to 24 bases. Germline V gene sequence: CDR1 MDHEN, CDR2 SYDVKM. There are 17 residues in the CDR3. The CDR3 loop reads CASSSIIPQGRIDEQYF. CDR3 coding DNA: TGTGCCAGCAGTTCCATCATACCACAGGGGAGGATTGACGAGCAGTACTTC. Supplemented by reference TRBV28 and TRBJ2-7, the full variable domain reads DVKVTQSSRYLVKRTGEKVFLECVQDMDHENMFWYRQDPGLGLRLIYFSYDVKMKEKGDIPEGYSVSREKKERFSLILESASTNQTSMYLCASSSIIPQGRIDEQYFGPGTRLTVT.

This clonotype was seen repeatedly, ten times or more. This chain connects TRBV2 to TRBJ2-2; tentative D call: TRBD2 (6 bases). CDR1 SNHLY and CDR2 FYNNEI come from the germline V gene. V was clipped by 3 bases and J by 3 bases, with 11 bases between them. CDR3 length equals 15 residues. CDR3 coding DNA: TGTGCCAGCAGTGACCCCGCTAGCGACACCGGGGAGCTGTTTTTT. This translates into CASSDPASDTGELFF.

This clonotype showed up just a few times. V usage is TRBV29-1 and J usage is TRBJ2-3, with D hard to call. The germline V gene has CDR1 SQVTM and CDR2 ANQGSEA. V dropped 5 bases and J dropped 0 bases, with 15 bases sitting between them. The CDR3 covers 15 residues. The CDR3 DNA is TGCAGCGTTAATCCCGATCGATCTAGCACAGATACGCAGTATTTT. Amino acid sequence: CSVNPDRSSTDTQYF.

This clonotype was counted many times. The rearrangement uses TRBV3-1 and TRBJ2-1, with TRBD2 matching 13 bases. Germline V gene lookup returns CDR1 LGHDT and CDR2 YNNKEL (reference sequence). The CDR3 consists of 18 residues. V shed 1 base, J shed 0 bases, and the junction held 3 bases outside the gene matches. CDR3 nucleotide sequence: TGTGCCAGCAGCCAAGGGACTAGCGGGGGTTTCTCCTACAATGAGCAGTTCTTC. Translation gives CASSQGTSGGFSYNEQFF.